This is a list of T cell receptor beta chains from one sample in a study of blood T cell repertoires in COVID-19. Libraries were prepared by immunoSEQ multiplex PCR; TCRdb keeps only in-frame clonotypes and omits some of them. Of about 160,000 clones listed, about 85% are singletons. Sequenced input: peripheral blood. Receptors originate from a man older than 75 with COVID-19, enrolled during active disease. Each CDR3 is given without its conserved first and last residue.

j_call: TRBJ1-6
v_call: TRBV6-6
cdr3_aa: ASSYVQGPNSPLH

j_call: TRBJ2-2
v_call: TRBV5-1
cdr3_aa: ASSFSGGAGELF

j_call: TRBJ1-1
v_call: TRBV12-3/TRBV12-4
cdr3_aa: ASSRQPNTEAF

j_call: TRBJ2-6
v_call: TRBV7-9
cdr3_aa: ASSSFGANVLT

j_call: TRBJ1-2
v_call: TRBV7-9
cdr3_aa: ASSFNDRGHGYT

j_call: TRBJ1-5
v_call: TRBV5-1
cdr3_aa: ASSLGGGNNQPQH

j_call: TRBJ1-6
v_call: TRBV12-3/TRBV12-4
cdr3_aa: ASSSHGSPLH

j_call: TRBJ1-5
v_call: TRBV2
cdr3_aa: ASSERQALTNQPQH

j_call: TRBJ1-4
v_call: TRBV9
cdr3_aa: ASSVATGQGANEKLF

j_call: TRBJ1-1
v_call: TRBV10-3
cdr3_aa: AIRTRDNHQMNTEAF

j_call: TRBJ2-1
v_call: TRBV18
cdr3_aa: ASSPNLRRGPYNEQF